The present entry profiles one TCR beta chain with its context. In the original processing: For nucleated cells, counts were estimated from reference gene primer amplification. Produced via immunoSEQ multiplex PCR; TCRdb's table is partial and in-frame only. Clone size and V and J calls were adopted from that table, with D and trimming inferred from the DNA. Of 250,000 or so clones listed, 83% are singletons. The sample belongs to a study of blood T cell repertoires in COVID-19. At the level of the study: Both acute and convalescent COVID-19 samples were obtained from the United States, Italy and Spain.

Recruits, aged about 18 to 95 years, lived in 24 US areas. Exposed participants encountered a COVID-19 case during the 2 weeks preceding study entry. The CDR3 length is 15 residues. V dropped 3 bases and J dropped 6; count of bases not matched to a gene: 7. Germline CDR1 is SGDLS and CDR2 is YYNGEE. Sequencing was carried out using PBMCs or T cells enriched from blood (not recorded which). The chain is built from TRBV9 and TRBJ2-3, with 10 bases that match TRBD1. The receptor was derived from a woman between 35 and 50 years old who had been exposed to COVID-19. The CDR3 nucleotides read TGTGCCAGCAGCGGACAGGGGGCCAGGATGGATACGCAGTATTTT. This gives the protein CASSGQGARMDTQYF. Variable domain in full (rest from reference TRBV9 and TRBJ2-3): DSGVTQTPKHLITATGQRVTLRCSPRSGDLSVYWYQQSLDQGLQFLIQYYNGEERAKGNILERFSAQQFPDLHSELNLSSLELGDSALYFCASSGQGARMDTQYFGPGTRLTVL.